The 7 T cell receptor beta chains listed next were all sequenced from one sample in a study of T cells in Graves' hyperthyroidism and ophthalmopathy. It was RNA transcripts that yielded the amplified TCR beta CDR3 regions. The TCR CDR3 was amplified in a first-round RT-PCR using the HTBI primer set. TCRdb redid the calling of the multiplex PCR reads with MiXCR, one entry per CDR3 protein. The sample consists of about 690,000 distinct CDR3 sequences, around a sixth of them appearing once. Sequencing input: blood. The receptors originated from a man aged 45-60 years with Graves' hyperthyroidism.

Only a few counts were recorded for this clonotype. The V gene is TRBV19, the J gene TRBJ2-7, with 9 positions matching TRBD2. In germline, CDR1 is LNHDA, CDR2 SQIVND (reference sequence). The CDR3 covers 14 residues. V shed 4 bases, J shed 3 bases, and the junction held 4 bases outside the gene matches. This CDR3 reads CASSRTSAGYEQYF. CDR3 bases: TGTGCCAGTAGTAGGACTAGCGCCGGCTACGAGCAGTACTTC.

This chain connects TRBV19 to TRBJ1-5, with a possible D match to TRBD1 (5 bases). V gave up 9 bases and J gave up 5 bases, with 23 bases separating them. This CDR3 spans 16 amino acids. Germline V gene data show CDR1 as LNHDA and CDR2 as SQIVND (reference sequence). CDR3 residues: CASAEVWAGWHQPQHF. Here the CDR3 DNA reads TGTGCCAGCGCGGAAGTTTGGGCAGGGTGGCATCAGCCCCAGCATTTT.

This clonotype was seen repeatedly, ten times or more. The V call is TRBV28, the J call TRBJ2-7; TRBD1 is a possible D gene (6 bases). There are 15 residues in the CDR3. Trimming left V 5 bases short and J 4 bases short, with 18 bases between. In germline, CDR1 is MDHEN, CDR2 SYDVKM. CDR3 DNA: TGTGCCAGCAGTAAACAGGGAATTATACCTTACGAGCAGTACTTC. Protein product: CASSKQGIIPYEQYF.

This clonotype showed up many times. The V call is TRBV30, the J call TRBJ2-2, with D uncertain. The CDR3 extends over 14 amino acids. Trimming shortened V by 0 bases and J by 1 base, and 6 bases separated the two germline ends. Germline V gene sequence: CDR1 GTSNPN, CDR2 SVGIG (reference sequence). The CDR3 sequence is CAWSVMGNTGELFF. CDR3 DNA sequence: TGTGCCTGGAGTGTGATGGGGAACACCGGGGAGCTGTTTTTT.

This clonotype was seen a few times. The chain has TRBV29-1 and TRBJ1-2; D gene unclear. CDR3 length equals 14 residues. Trimming stripped 2 bases from V and 2 bases from J, with 12 bases between. Germline CDR1 is SQVTM and CDR2 is ANQGSEA. The CDR3 region is CSVELGMFNYGYTF. The CDR3 DNA sequence: TGCAGCGTTGAACTCGGCATGTTCAACTATGGCTACACCTTC.

This clonotype came up many times. J is TRBJ2-1 and V is TRBV29-1; perhaps TRBD2 as D (6 bases). V shed 2 bases and J shed 9 bases, with 14 bases lying between them. The CDR3 is 13 residues long. Germline values: CDR1 SQVTM, CDR2 ANQGSEA. The CDR3 nucleotides read TGCAGCGTTGAAACAATTACCGGGGGTGAGCAGTTCTTC. It is translated as CSVETITGGEQFF.

At least ten counts were recorded for this clonotype. The chain joins TRBV7-2 to TRBJ2-3; 9 nucleotides agree with TRBD2. This CDR3 is 20 amino acids long. Germline V gene sequence: CDR1 SGHTA, CDR2 FQGNSA. V shed 5 bases, J shed 4 bases, and the junction held 22 bases outside the gene matches. The CDR3 protein is CASSPGTSFLKEVISDTQYF. CDR3 in DNA: TGTGCCAGCAGCCCCGGGACTAGCTTTTTGAAGGAGGTCATTTCAGATACGCAGTATTTT. Variable domain in full (rest from reference TRBV7-2 and TRBJ2-3): GAGVSQSPSNKVTEKGKDVELRCDPISGHTALYWYRQSLGQGLEFLIYFQGNSAPDKSGLPSDRFSAERTGGSVSTLTIQRTQQEDSAVYLCASSPGTSFLKEVISDTQYFGPGTRLTVL.